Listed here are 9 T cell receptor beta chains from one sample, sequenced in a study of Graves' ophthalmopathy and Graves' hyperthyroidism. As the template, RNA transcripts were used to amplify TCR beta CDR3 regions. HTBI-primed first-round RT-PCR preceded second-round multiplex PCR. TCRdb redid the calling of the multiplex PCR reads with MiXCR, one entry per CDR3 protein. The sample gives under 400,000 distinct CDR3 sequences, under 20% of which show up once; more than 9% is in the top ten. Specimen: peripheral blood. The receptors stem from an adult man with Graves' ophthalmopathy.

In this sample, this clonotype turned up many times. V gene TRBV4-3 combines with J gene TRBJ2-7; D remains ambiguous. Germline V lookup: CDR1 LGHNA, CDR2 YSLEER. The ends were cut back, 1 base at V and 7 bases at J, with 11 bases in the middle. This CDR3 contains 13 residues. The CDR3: CASSQVRYGEQYF. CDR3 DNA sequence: TGCGCCAGCAGCCAAGTTCGATACGGGGAGCAGTACTTC.

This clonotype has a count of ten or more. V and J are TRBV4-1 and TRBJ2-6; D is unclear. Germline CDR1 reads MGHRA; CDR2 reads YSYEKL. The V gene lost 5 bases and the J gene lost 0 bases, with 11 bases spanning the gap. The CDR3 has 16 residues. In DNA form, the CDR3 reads TGCGCCAGCAGCTCCGGGTCATACTCTGGGGCCAACGTCCTGACTTTC. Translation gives CASSSGSYSGANVLTF.

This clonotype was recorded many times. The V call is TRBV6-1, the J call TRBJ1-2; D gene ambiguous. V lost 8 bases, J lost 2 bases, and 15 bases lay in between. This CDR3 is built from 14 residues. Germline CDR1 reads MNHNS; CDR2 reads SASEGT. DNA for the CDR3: TGTGCCAGCGGACGGACGTTAAGGAACTATGGCTACACCTTC. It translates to CASGRTLRNYGYTF.

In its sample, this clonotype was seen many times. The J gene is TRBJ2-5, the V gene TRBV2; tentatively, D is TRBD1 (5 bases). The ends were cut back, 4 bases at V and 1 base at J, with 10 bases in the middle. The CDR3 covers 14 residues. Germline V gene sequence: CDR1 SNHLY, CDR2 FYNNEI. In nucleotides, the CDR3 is TGTGCCAGCAGTGTTCACAGGTCCCAAGAGACCCAGTACTTC. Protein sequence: CASSVHRSQETQYF.

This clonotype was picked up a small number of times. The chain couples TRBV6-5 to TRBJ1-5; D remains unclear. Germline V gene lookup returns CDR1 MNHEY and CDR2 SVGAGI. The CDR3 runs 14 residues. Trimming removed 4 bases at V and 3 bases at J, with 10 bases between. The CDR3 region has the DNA TGTGCCAGCAGTTCGGACGGATTCAATCAGCCCCAGCATTTT. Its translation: CASSSDGFNQPQHF.

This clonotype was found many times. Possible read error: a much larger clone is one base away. CDR3 in amino acids: CASSEQLYERYF. CDR3 coding DNA: TGTGCCAGCAGTGAACAGTTATACGAGCGGTACTTC. This chain joins TRBV2 and TRBJ2-7; D gene ambiguous. Germline CDR1 is SNHLY and CDR2 is FYNNEI. The length of the CDR3 is 12 residues.

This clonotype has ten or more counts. This CDR3 reads CASSYSARDYGYTF. The CDR3 nucleotides are TGTGCCAGCAGTTACTCGGCCAGGGATTATGGCTACACCTTC. The gene calls are TRBV6-5 and TRBJ1-2, with D maybe TRBD1 (5 bases). Trimming removed 0 bases at V and 5 bases at J, with 10 bases between. Germline CDR1 reads MNHEY; CDR2 reads SVGAGI. The CDR3 loop spans 14 amino acids.

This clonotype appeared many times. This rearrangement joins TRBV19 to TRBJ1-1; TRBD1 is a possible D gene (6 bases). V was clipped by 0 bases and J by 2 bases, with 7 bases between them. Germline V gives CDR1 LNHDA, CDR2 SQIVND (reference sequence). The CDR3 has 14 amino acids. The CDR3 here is CASSIDRGNTEAFF. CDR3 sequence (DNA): TGTGCCAGTAGTATAGACAGGGGAAACACTGAAGCTTTCTTT. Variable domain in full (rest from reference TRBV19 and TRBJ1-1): DGGITQSPKYLFRKEGQNVTLSCEQNLNHDAMYWYRQDPGQGLRLIYYSQIVNDFQKGDIAEGYSVSREKKESFPLTVTSAQKNPTAFYLCASSIDRGNTEAFFGQGTRLTVV.

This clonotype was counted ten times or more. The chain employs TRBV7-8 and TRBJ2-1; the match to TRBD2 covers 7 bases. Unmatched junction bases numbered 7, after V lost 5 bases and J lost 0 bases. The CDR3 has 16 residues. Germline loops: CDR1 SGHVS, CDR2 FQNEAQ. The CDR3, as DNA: TGTGCCAGCAGCGCCAGGGAGGGCCGCTCCTACAATGAGCAGTTCTTC. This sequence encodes CASSAREGRSYNEQFF.